One and the same sample provided the 18 T cell receptor beta chains below, sequenced in a study of beta chain features in type 1 diabetes. cDNA synthesis used the whole RNA isolate, giving expressed TCRB sequences. Method: immunoSEQ multiplex PCR; TCRdb's copy keeps in-frame clones and lacks some. This sample yields 330,000 or so clones, of which 15% to 20% are seen a single time; under 0.05% belongs to the top ten. What was sequenced was naive CD4+ T cells from blood. The receptor source for this set is a woman younger than 30 in good health.

V and J are TRBV9 and TRBJ1-1; no clear D. The CDR3 length is 13 residues. The germline gives CDR1 SGDLS, CDR2 YYNGEE. V lost 0 bases and J lost 3, with 6 bases in between. The CDR3 protein is CASSVGPDTEAFF. The CDR3 DNA is TGTGCCAGCAGCGTAGGGCCCGACACTGAAGCTTTCTTT.

Only a few counts were recorded for this clone. This chain links TRBV6-6 with TRBJ2-7, with 8 bases aligning to TRBD1. Trimming cost V 9 bases and J 4 bases; bases outside gene matches: 8. CDR1 and CDR2 (germline): MNHNY, SVGAGI (reference sequence). The CDR3 length is 13 residues. CDR3 in DNA: TGTGCCAGTACCGGGACAGGACAGTACGAGCAGTACTTC. As protein: CASTGTGQYEQYF.

This clone was counted only a few times. The V and J genes are TRBV7-9 and TRBJ1-5, with 8 bases lining up with TRBD1. V dropped 4 bases and J dropped 7; count of bases not matched to a gene: 6. Looked up from germline, CDR1 is SEHNR and CDR2 is FQNEAQ (reference sequence). The CDR3 is made up of 14 amino acids. Here the CDR3 reads CASSSTGVGQPQHF. Written as DNA, the CDR3 is TGTGCCAGCAGCTCGACAGGGGTAGGACAGCCCCAGCATTTT.

The chain combines TRBV25-1 with TRBJ1-4; D remains unclear. CDR3 length: 14 amino acids. Between the trimmed V and J ends, which lost 8 bases and 7 bases, there was a span of 17 bases. Germline CDR1 is MGHDK and CDR2 is SYGVNS. The CDR3 DNA is TGTGCCAGCTCCCGGGATTCACCCGTTGAAAAACTGTTTTTT. It yields the protein CASSRDSPVEKLFF.

The chain combines TRBV14 with TRBJ1-1; D unclear. Germline V gene data show CDR1 as SGHDN and CDR2 as FVKESK. CDR3 length: 14 amino acids. Trimming pared 1 base from V and 7 bases from J, leaving 13 bases between. DNA for the CDR3: TGTGCCAGCAGCCAAGCGTCCTACCCTATTGAAGCTTTCTTT. This sequence encodes CASSQASYPIEAFF.

The rearrangement links TRBV5-1 to TRBJ1-1; unclear D gene. CDR1 is SGHRS, CDR2 YFSETQ, per germline. Trimming removed 3 bases at V and 4 bases at J, with 7 bases between. This CDR3 has 12 residues. CDR3 nucleotides: TGCGCCAGCAGCTCCCGGGTCACTGAAGCTTTCTTT. Translation: CASSSRVTEAFF. Together with reference TRBV5-1 and TRBJ1-1, the CDR3 gives the full variable domain: KAGVTQTPRYLIKTRGQQVTLSCSPISGHRSVSWYQQTPGQGLQFLFEYFSETQRNKGNFPGRFSGRQFSNSRSEMNVSTLELGDSALYLCASSSRVTEAFFGQGTRLTVV.

The chain recombines TRBV12-5 with TRBJ2-3, with 7 nucleotides matching TRBD2. V lost 6 bases to trimming and J lost 6 bases; unmatched junction nucleotides: 6. This CDR3 contains 13 residues. Germline loops: CDR1 LGHNT, CDR2 FRNRAP. Written as DNA, the CDR3 is TGTGCTAGTGGCGCGGGAGCCTGGGATACGCAGTATTTT. Translation gives CASGAGAWDTQYF.

This clone has just a few counts. The rearrangement joins TRBV18 to TRBJ2-1; TRBD2 matches 9 bases. With 0 bases clipped from V and 5 bases from J, the junction kept 2 bases outside the gene matches. The CDR3 is 15 residues long. Looked up from germline, CDR1 is KGHSH and CDR2 is LQKENI. Written as DNA, the CDR3 is TGTGCCAGCTCACCACCCGGGACTAGCAACAATGAGCAGTTCTTC. Translated: CASSPPGTSNNEQFF.

The chain employs TRBV19 and TRBJ2-2; D might be TRBD1 (5 bases). With 3 bases removed from V and 0 bases from J, the gap between germline ends came to 14 bases. In germline, CDR1 is LNHDA, CDR2 SQIVND (reference sequence). The CDR3 consists of 17 residues. The CDR3 here is CASSILYGATNTGELFF. The CDR3 region has the DNA TGTGCCAGTAGTATCCTTTATGGGGCGACGAACACCGGGGAGCTGTTTTTT.

This clone came up a few times. The chain employs TRBV10-3 and TRBJ1-1; D is possibly TRBD1 (5 bases). CDR1 and CDR2 (germline): ENHRY, SYGVKD. Trimming took off 8 bases at V and 5 bases at J, with 15 bases between the two ends. This CDR3 comprises 13 residues. CDR3 loop: CAIEDILGTEAFF. The CDR3 nucleotides are TGTGCCATCGAGGACATCCTGGGGACTGAAGCTTTCTTT.

This chain joins TRBV5-1 and TRBJ2-7; the D gene is possibly TRBD1 (6 bases). Trimming shortened V by 4 bases and J by 6 bases, and 23 bases separated the two germline ends. Per the germline V gene, CDR1 is SGHRS and CDR2 is YFSETQ. The CDR3 is 16 residues long. The CDR3 reads CASSLYQGRGKGEQYF. CDR3 nucleotides: TGCGCCAGCAGCCTCTATCAGGGCAGGGGCAAGGGCGAGCAGTACTTC. The full variable domain, its missing parts supplied by reference TRBV5-1 and TRBJ2-7, is KAGVTQTPRYLIKTRGQQVTLSCSPISGHRSVSWYQQTPGQGLQFLFEYFSETQRNKGNFPGRFSGRQFSNSRSEMNVSTLELGDSALYLCASSLYQGRGKGEQYFGPGTRLTVT.

This clone was seen a few times. The chain recombines TRBV5-1 with TRBJ1-2, with TRBD1 identical over 7 bases. The trim removed 4 bases at V and 2 bases at J, leaving 8 bases unmatched. The CDR3 consists of 15 residues. CDR1 is SGHRS and CDR2 is YFSETQ in the germline V gene. For the CDR3, the DNA is TGCGCCAGCAGCCCTTTCGGGACAGCCAACTATGGCTACACCTTC. It translates to CASSPFGTANYGYTF.

Here the CDR3 DNA reads TGTGCCATCAGTTCAGACAGGGCCCTCAATGAGCAGTTCTTC. This encodes CAISSDRALNEQFF. V is TRBV10-3 and J is TRBJ2-1; 7 bases fit TRBD1. Germline lookup yields CDR1 ENHRY and CDR2 SYGVKD. After removal of 5 bases from V and 6 bases from J, the junction contained 7 bases not matched to a gene. The CDR3 is 14 amino acids.

V is TRBV5-1 and J is TRBJ2-7; D gene ambiguous. Trimming stripped 4 bases from V and 2 bases from J, with 4 bases between. This CDR3 is built from 11 residues. Germline assignment: CDR1 SGHRS and CDR2 YFSETQ. The CDR3 region is CASSGAYEQYF. The CDR3 DNA follows: TGCGCCAGCAGCGGAGCCTACGAGCAGTACTTC.

The rearrangement links TRBV27 to TRBJ2-7; D gene ambiguous. V was shortened by 4 bases and J by 3 bases, with 13 bases between the two germline ends. Germline CDR1 reads MNHEY; CDR2 reads SMNVEV (reference sequence). This CDR3 is 14 amino acids long. The CDR3 region is CASSSTRRVYEQYF. The CDR3 coding sequence is TGTGCCAGCAGTTCAACCCGAAGAGTCTACGAGCAGTACTTC.

This sequence joins TRBV4-1 and TRBJ2-7, with TRBD1 matching 8 bases. In germline, CDR1 is MGHRA, CDR2 YSYEKL. The CDR3 spans 16 residues. Trimming cost V 1 base and J 1 base; bases outside gene matches: 6. The CDR3 reads CASSQGVRTGSYEQYF. The CDR3 DNA is TGCGCCAGCAGCCAAGGGGTCAGGACAGGGTCCTACGAGCAGTACTTC.

This clone has just a few counts. The rearrangement uses TRBV7-2 and TRBJ1-4; 10 bases are shared with TRBD1. From germline, CDR1 is SGHTA and CDR2 FQGNSA. The CDR3 has 17 amino acids. Trimming removed 5 bases from V and 6 bases from J; junction bases left unmatched: 12. The CDR3 DNA reads as TGTGCCAGCAGCACTCGACAGGGGGCGACAGTGGATGAAAAACTGTTTTTT. Its protein product is CASSTRQGATVDEKLFF. Filled out from reference TRBV7-2 and TRBJ1-4, the complete variable domain reads GAGVSQSPSNKVTEKGKDVELRCDPISGHTALYWYRQSLGQGLEFLIYFQGNSAPDKSGLPSDRFSAERTGGSVSTLTIQRTQQEDSAVYLCASSTRQGATVDEKLFFGSGTQLSVL.

The chain carries TRBV5-1 and TRBJ2-7; 7 bases are shared with TRBD1. V shed 4 bases and J 2 bases; nucleotides not matched to a gene: 9. The CDR3 runs 15 residues. Germline V gives CDR1 SGHRS, CDR2 YFSETQ. CDR3 residues: CASSIDRAETYEQYF. CDR3 in DNA: TGCGCCAGCAGCATAGACAGGGCGGAAACCTACGAGCAGTACTTC. The full variable domain, in which reference TRBV5-1 and TRBJ2-7 provide the parts outside the CDR3, is KAGVTQTPRYLIKTRGQQVTLSCSPISGHRSVSWYQQTPGQGLQFLFEYFSETQRNKGNFPGRFSGRQFSNSRSEMNVSTLELGDSALYLCASSIDRAETYEQYFGPGTRLTVT.